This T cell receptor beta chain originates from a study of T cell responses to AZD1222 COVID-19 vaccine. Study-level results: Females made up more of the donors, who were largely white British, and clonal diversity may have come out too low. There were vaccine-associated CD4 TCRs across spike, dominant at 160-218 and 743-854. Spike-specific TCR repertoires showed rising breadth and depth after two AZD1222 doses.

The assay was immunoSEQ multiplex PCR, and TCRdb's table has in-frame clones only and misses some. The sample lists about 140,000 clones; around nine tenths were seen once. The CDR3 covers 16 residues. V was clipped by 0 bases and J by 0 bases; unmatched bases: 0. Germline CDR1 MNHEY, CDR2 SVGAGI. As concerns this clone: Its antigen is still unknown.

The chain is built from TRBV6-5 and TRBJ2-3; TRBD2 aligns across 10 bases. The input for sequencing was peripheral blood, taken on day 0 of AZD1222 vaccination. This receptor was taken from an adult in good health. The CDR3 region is CASSYSTSGSTDTQYF. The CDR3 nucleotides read TGTGCCAGCAGTTACTCGACTAGCGGGAGCACAGATACGCAGTATTTT.